Sequencing of this TCR beta chain was carried out in a study of cytomegalovirus exposure and HLA in healthy donors (dated by TCRdb to 2016 to 2017). Regarding the study in general: An earlier analysis of 587 of the donors reported 276 Gb of sequence data and approximately 120 million unique TCR beta sequences obtained from about 200 million T cells. Roughly 5 DR-DQ haplotypes were handled as single units for association and clustering, since linkage in the cohort was strong. Rather than using new phenotypic data, the later analysis identified candidate immune exposures from TCR beta sequences and from how often those sequences occurred across donors. An early release covering about 600 HLA-typed donors comprised approximately 300 gigabases of sequencing data and approximately 80 million unique TCR sequences. To decide whether each TCR beta V gene segment behaved as functional or pseudogenic, an earlier analysis of some 600 of the donors relied on high-throughput TCR beta sequencing. The number of donors typed differed by locus, with about 629-630 for A, B, C, DRB1 and DQB1, about 500 for DQA1, some 570 for DPA1, and approximately 470 for DPB1. In a later genetic analysis, genome-wide SNP genotypes for about 55% of the roughly 700 donors were used, and that subset was treated as a discovery cohort. Among some 400 genotyped donors of the cohort, an average of about 240,000 unique TCR beta nucleotide sequences were sequenced per donor, roughly a sixth of them non-productive. The study aimed to test whether cataloging public T cell receptors could reveal signatures of past pathogen exposure. Donor age, sex, ethnicity and CMV serostatus were compiled alongside the repertoire data. The study profiled the T cell repertoires of about 720 subjects by immunosequencing and related them to cytomegalovirus serostatus. HLA typing covered class I and class II loci at four-digit resolution. A later analysis re-examined previously published TCR beta repertoires from over 500 donors and added high-resolution HLA genotyping to investigate patterns of TCR occurrence. All discovery cohort repertoires had been generated using a single sequencing platform. Of the roughly 390 genotyped donors, around 81% fell in the genetic ancestry cluster associated with self-reported Caucasian donors. Besides the first cohort of about 730 subjects, a separate validation cohort made up of 120 different subjects was used. To predict cytomegalovirus infection status, the study combined high-throughput TCR immunosequencing, statistical association of individual TCRs with disease status, and machine learning.

Points on this clone: There is no known antigen for this receptor. No quality values exist for individual bases; no much larger clone is one base distant.

What the study reported, not specific to this receptor: In both the original and validation cohorts, the classifier was reported to diagnose cytomegalovirus status with high specificity and sensitivity. In vitro tests confirmed that a few of the cytomegalovirus-associated TCR beta chains recognize cytomegalovirus antigens. A further reported finding was that TCR beta sequences accurately predicted the HLA-A and HLA-B alleles for most subjects in the first cohort. When HLA alleles, especially DR and DQ, strongly co-occurred, TCR associations were difficult to assign to individual alleles. Compared with the approximately 720-donor mean, donors in an Asian-associated ancestry cluster had fewer N-insertions in productive TCRs, according to a later genetic analysis. According to a later analysis, most CMV-associated TCR beta chains appeared to be HLA-restricted, and the HLA associations seemed to be driven largely by CMV exposure. A later genetic analysis associated a missense DCLRE1C variant with V-gene and J-gene trimming of TCR beta chains, and an independent cohort replicated the association. Roughly uniform sequencing depth across donors was assumed in presence/absence analyses, although this assumption may not hold. The cohort was sequenced for TCR beta chains only, and without alpha or paired-chain data the features that could be detected were limited. Seventeen rarely observed V segments, including chromosome 9 orphons, were excluded from the earlier analysis of approximately 500 of the donors because counts were too low. In the study, some 180 TCR beta chains were listed as associated with cytomegalovirus. In a later analysis, the rate of TCR association differed among HLA loci, with DRB1 alleles having the most associated TCRs and HLA-C alleles having the fewest. The only immune exposure information available for the cohort was CMV serostatus. Broadly in line with IMGT annotations, most TCR beta V segments showed up in productive rearrangements about 87% or about 30% of the time in an earlier analysis of several hundred of the donors. Because the 87-base-pair reads could not distinguish some IMGT-functional V segments, including TRBV6-2 and TRBV6-3, those segments were excluded. Several of the top co-occurrence clusters appeared to be linked to parvovirus B19, influenza, CMV and Epstein-Barr virus, according to a later analysis. Because HLA typing was missing for some donors at each locus, association tests included only the typed subset. In a later analysis, HLA-associated TCR beta chains showed more clonal expansion and lower generation probabilities than non-associated chains that were equally common. Correlated functional status among segregating V segments might be attributable to linkage disequilibrium, but an unknown experimental factor could not be ruled out. While some public TCRs were present in many individuals, most TCR sequences turned up only very rarely across donors. It was suggested by the authors that the approach could potentially be generalized to other disease states and immunological phenotypes. Specific HLA alleles were associated with 15,000 to 20,000 TCR beta sequences at a false discovery rate of 0.05 in a later analysis. The sequencing pipeline was judged likely to have produced a cluster of highly shared sequence variants as a technical artifact.

The cohort was made up of roughly 670 healthy bone marrow donors. At the time of sampling, all cohort members were nominally healthy, though unrecorded immune exposures were likely present. The donor tested CMV seronegative, placing the donor among the 350 to 400 seronegative members of the cohort. A peripheral blood sample was provided by each donor, and peripheral blood mononuclear cells were used for TCR beta sequencing. Genomic DNA extraction from the blood cell samples was performed with the Qiagen DNeasy Blood Extraction Kit. In the germline V gene (reference sequence), CDR1 corresponds to SEHNR and CDR2 to FQNEAQ. V ends up 6 bases short and J 5 bases short, with an unmatched junction base count of 5. The CDR3 contains 15 residues, cysteine and phenylalanine counted. The only DNA kept is the CDR3, 45 bases in frame from the first base. Libraries were constructed by the immunoSEQ multiplex PCR assay. For the multiplex PCR, a mixture combining 60 forward primers for TCR Vbeta segments and 13 reverse primers for TCR Jbeta segments was used. The CDR3 region of rearranged TCR beta genes was amplified from genomic DNA with a multiplex PCR assay. The amplified TCR beta libraries were sequenced on the Illumina HiSeq System as 87-base-pair reads. Per the source publication's procedure: A later analysis tallied roughly 78 million unique TCR beta chains across the approximately 670 repertoires, and about 12 million of those chains were shared by two or more donors. Raw reads were error-corrected and collapsed into unique sequences with a nearest-neighbor algorithm that merged closely related sequences to remove PCR and sequencing errors. V, D and J gene segments were assigned by aligning CDR3 sequences to IMGT reference sequences. For a sequence to be retained, a match of at least six nucleotides to both a V gene segment and a J gene segment was required. Rearrangements were classified as productive when the CDR3 lacked stop codons and remained in frame with V and J, and all other rearrangements were classified as non-productive. CDR3 was defined by IMGT convention, running from the second conserved V-encoded cysteine to the conserved J-encoded phenylalanine. Sequences without an unambiguous match to a single V gene segment were excluded from the earlier analysis of approximately 600 of the donors. An earlier analysis of 450 to 650 of the donors called V segments functional above 56.7% productive rearrangements and segregating when the between-donor standard deviation exceeded 5%. To diagnose cytomegalovirus status from the catalog of TCR beta chain sequences, a statistical classification framework was built. In a later analysis, V and J genes were assigned by comparing TCR nucleotide sequences against IMGT/GENE-DB human TR gene sequences. The TCRdist pipeline was used in a later analysis to assign CDR3 sequences and most-parsimonious VDJ recombination scenarios. In a later analysis, every TCR beta chain was defined by the combination of its CDR3 amino acid sequence and its V-gene family, and reads without a unique V-gene family were dropped. As a way to deal with suspected cross-contamination and a sequencing artifact, a later analysis dropped 640 or so nucleotide sequences that were highly shared and had low generation probability. For each public chain, a later analysis derived a clonal expansion index from normalized ranks of inferred template counts within each repertoire. A later analysis computed generation probabilities with a VDJ recombination model fitted to out-of-frame rearrangements, and checked the results against IGoR. A later analysis scored TCR-TCR, TCR-HLA and TCR-CMV co-occurrence with hypergeometric tests, applying a repertoire-size bias correction to TCR pairs. In a later analysis, false discovery rates were estimated by permuting HLA or CMV assignments 20 times. In a later analysis, co-occurring TCRs were grouped using DBSCAN, with TCRdist sequence similarity added in when clustering inside HLA-allele-positive subsets. For co-occurrence clustering, repertoires with fewer than 30,000 or more than 120,000 public chains were excluded, along with about five repertoires with anomalous nucleotide sharing. Not all clones reach the TCRdb copy of this immuneACCESS table, which keeps in-frame sequences only. Checked studies attribute under half of the gap to unresolved V genes and leave the rest unexplained. That table gives V, J and clone size, and the DNA gave D and trimming. This sample comprises under 110,000 clones, 65% to 90% of them detected only once. The top ten constitute 1.6% of the sample.

The source of this sequence is a man in his fifties or sixties in good health and CMV-seronegative. The chain employs TRBV7-9 and TRBJ1-4, with 11 central nucleotides matching TRBD1. Sequencing used PBMCs. The CDR3 in this case is CASRTGTGGNEKLFF. The DNA reads as follows: TGTGCCAGCAGAACCGGGACAGGGGGAAATGAAAAACTGTTTTTT.